Here is one T cell receptor beta chain with its context. Produced via immunoSEQ multiplex PCR; TCRdb's table is partial and in-frame only. Of approximately 200,000 clones in the sample, over 80% were seen once. This specimen belongs to a study of blood T cell repertoires in COVID-19. CDR3 length: 13 residues. V lost 2 bases, J lost 4 bases, and 6 bases lay in between. Germline V gene lookup returns CDR1 SEHNR and CDR2 FQNEAQ (reference sequence). This clonotype was sampled from a man aged 30-40 years who had recovered from COVID-19. The gene calls are TRBV7-9 and TRBJ1-3; D unresolved. The sequencing input was PBMCs or T cells enriched from blood (not recorded which). This chain's CDR3 is CASSLYSGNTIYF. CDR3 DNA sequence: TGTGCCAGCAGCTTATATTCCGGAAACACCATATATTTT.